This entry features one T cell receptor beta chain sequence. Its matching antigen is unknown. This record comes from a study of T cell responses to AZD1222 COVID-19 vaccine. Whole-study findings and limits: None of the repertoires were sampled until the peak T cell response had passed.

Measured with immunoSEQ multiplex PCR; TCRdb has only the in-frame clones, and not every one. The top ten hold around 5% of the sample, which has 140,000 to 150,000 clones, 93% seen once. Trimming removed 0 bases at V and 8 bases at J, with 10 bases between. The CDR3 has 13 residues. Germline V lookup: CDR1 ENHRY, CDR2 SYGVKD. The source was peripheral blood, collected on day 0 of AZD1222 vaccination. This chain joins TRBV10-3 and TRBJ1-1; D gene ambiguous. The sequence came from an adult in good health. As DNA, the CDR3 is TGTGCCATCAGTGAGTCTAAGGAGAGAGAAGCTTTCTTT. It translates to CAISESKEREAFF.